These T cell receptor beta chains were read from a single sample in a study of Graves' ophthalmopathy and Graves' hyperthyroidism. TCRdb used MiXCR to reprocess the multiplex PCR reads, holding one entry per CDR3 protein. Here the sample spans 300,000 or so distinct CDR3 sequences, under 20% being singletons. The sequenced sample was peripheral blood. The receptors here all came from an adult man with Graves' ophthalmopathy. CDR3s include the opening cysteine and the closing phenylalanine or tryptophan. Fields, in order: D gene, J gene, V gene, clone size, CDR3 DNA, CDR3 protein. A D gene is named only where the DNA matches it firmly. Only part of the rows carry a size: once, few, many, or a class if the clone is expanded.

- | TRBJ2-5 | TRBV12-3/TRBV12-4 | many | TGTGCCAGCTCCGCCGGGCAGGGTGAACAAGAGACCCAGTACTTC | CASSAGQGEQETQYF
TRBD1 | TRBJ2-7 | TRBV6-5 | many | TGTGCCAGCGCAAGACAGGGACCCCACGAGCAGTACTTC | CASARQGPHEQYF
TRBD2 | TRBJ2-5 | TRBV5-1 | many | TGCGCCAGCAGCTTGGATCGAGCGGGGGGAGGAGAGACCCAGTACTTC | CASSLDRAGGGETQYF
TRBD2 | TRBJ2-7 | TRBV7-3 | few | TGTGCCAGCAGTTTAATGATTGGTGGGACTAGCGGGATGGTTTCCTACGAGCAGTACTTC | CASSLMIGGTSGMVSYEQYF
- | TRBJ1-1 | TRBV6-5 | many | TGTGCCAGCAGTTACGTCGGCGGCACTGAAGCTTTCTTT | CASSYVGGTEAFF
- | TRBJ1-6 | TRBV5-1 | - | TGCGCCAGCAGCCCCGAGACAGGAAATTCACCCCTCCACTTT | CASSPETGNSPLHF
TRBD2 | TRBJ2-7 | TRBV7-2 | many | TGTGCCAGCAGCCCAAACGCTTACGGGGGAGGGTACGAGCAGTACTTC | CASSPNAYGGGYEQYF
TRBD1 | TRBJ1-2 | TRBV19 | many | TGTGCCAGTACCGCGGACAGGGGCTTCTATGGCTACACCTTC | CASTADRGFYGYTF
TRBD2 | TRBJ2-7 | TRBV6-1 | many | TGTGCCAGCAGTCCGGGACTAGGGTACGAGCAGTACTTC | CASSPGLGYEQYF
- | TRBJ1-1 | TRBV2 | many | TGTGCCAGCAGTGAAATGACAGAGTCTGAAGCTTTCTTT | CASSEMTESEAFF
TRBD1 | TRBJ2-7 | TRBV28 | - | TGTGCCAGCAGCTTAAAGAGGGGACAGGGGTCTTACGAGCAGTACTTC | CASSLKRGQGSYEQYF
- | TRBJ2-2 | TRBV30 | - | TGTGCCTGGGACCTCAACACCGGGGAGCTGTTTTTT | CAWDLNTGELFF
TRBD1 | TRBJ2-5 | TRBV7-8 | few | TGTGCCAGCAGCTTAGCCATGGGACAGTCGCGGGAGACCCAGTACTTC | CASSLAMGQSRETQYF
- | TRBJ1-1 | TRBV12-3/TRBV12-4 | - | TGTGCCAGCAGCCCAGGGACCTCCTCGGCTGAAGCTTTCTTT | CASSPGTSSAEAFF
- | TRBJ1-2 | TRBV6-5 | - | TGTGCCAGCAGTTACGACGTCAGCGGATTTCGGGGCTACATCTTC | CASSYDVSGFRGYIF